The 5 T cell receptor beta chains presented below share a single source sample, sequenced in a study of cytotoxic CD8 clonotypes in ibrutinib-treated CLL. Sequenced by immunoSEQ multiplex PCR; TCRdb stores in-frame clones only, minus some. The table lists some 200,000 clones, approximately 79% of them singletons. This specimen was PBMCs, taken after 12 months of ibrutinib treatment. The receptors come from a human donor with chronic lymphocytic leukemia.

The chain uses TRBV11-2 and TRBJ2-7; possibly TRBD2 for D (7 bases). The CDR3 runs to 12 residues. V was clipped by 5 bases and J by 8 bases, with 13 bases between them. Germline CDR1 is SGHAT and CDR2 is FQNNGV. The CDR3 region has the DNA TGTGCCAGCAGCCTCGGCGGGGGCAAGCAGTACTTC. This translates into CASSLGGGKQYF.

In this sample, this clone turned up many times. This specimen includes other DNA sequences encoding the same CDR3. The rearrangement links TRBV4-2 to TRBJ2-3; D perhaps matches TRBD2 (6 bases). Germline CDR1 LGHNA, CDR2 YNFKEQ. This CDR3 is built from 15 residues. Trimming stripped 1 base from V and 2 bases from J, with 10 bases between. The CDR3 here is CASSQAGEPTDTQYF. The CDR3 DNA sequence: TGTGCCAGCAGCCAAGCGGGGGAACCCACAGATACGCAGTATTTT.

V usage is TRBV29-1 and J usage is TRBJ1-1; weak D call: TRBD1 (5 bases). Germline assignment: CDR1 SQVTM and CDR2 ANQGSEA. The CDR3 sequence is 14 residues long. Between the trimmed V and J ends, which lost 3 bases and 4 bases, there was a span of 15 bases. CDR3 sequence: CSVELNGGSTEAFF. The DNA for the CDR3 is TGCAGCGTTGAGTTGAACGGGGGTTCCACTGAAGCTTTCTTT.

The table lists this clone with a few counts. The chain uses TRBV11-2 and TRBJ1-1; the D gene is possibly TRBD1 (5 bases). V gave up 5 bases and J gave up 11 bases, with 18 bases separating them. The CDR3 length is 13 residues. Germline V gene data show CDR1 as SGHAT and CDR2 as FQNNGV. CDR3 amino acids: CASSAPGTREAFF. The CDR3 DNA is TGTGCCAGCAGCGCACCCGGGACGCGTGAGGCTTTCTTT.

This clone was counted a single time. The gene calls are TRBV28 and TRBJ2-2; no firm D call. V was clipped by 6 bases and J by 0 bases, with 5 bases between them. This CDR3 comprises 13 residues. CDR1 is MDHEN and CDR2 is SYDVKM in the germline V gene. The CDR3 region has the DNA TGTGCCAGCAGGGGTCCGAACACCGGGGAGCTGTTTTTT. The encoded protein is CASRGPNTGELFF. The full variable domain, its missing parts supplied by reference TRBV28 and TRBJ2-2, is DVKVTQSSRYLVKRTGEKVFLECVQDMDHENMFWYRQDPGLGLRLIYFSYDVKMKEKGDIPEGYSVSREKKERFSLILESASTNQTSMYLCASRGPNTGELFFGEGSRLTVL.